A selection of T cell receptor beta chains follows, all from one sample in a study of T cells in Graves' hyperthyroidism and ophthalmopathy. TCRdb re-analysed the multiplex PCR reads in MiXCR, keeping a single row per CDR3 protein. The top ten hold about 11% of the sample, which has some 500,000 distinct CDR3 sequences, approximately 25% seen once. Sequences were obtained from blood. These receptors came from a woman in her thirties with Graves' ophthalmopathy. Both conserved end residues are part of each CDR3. D genes are given only for firm matches. Clone size is shown for a subset of rows, as once, few, many or a class of expanded clone.

CDR3 length: 14
clone size: many
D gene: NA
V gene: TRBV12-5
J gene: TRBJ2-5
CDR3 DNA: TGTGCTAGTGGTTTGTATGACCTCCCAGAGACCCAGTACTTC
CDR3 protein: CASGLYDLPETQYF

CDR3 length: 15
clone size: NA
D gene: NA
V gene: TRBV27
J gene: TRBJ1-6
CDR3 DNA: TGTGCCAGCAGTTTATGGAGCTCCTATAATTCACCCCTCCACTTT
CDR3 protein: CASSLWSSYNSPLHF

CDR3 length: 15
clone size: many
D gene: TRBD1
V gene: TRBV2
J gene: TRBJ2-7
CDR3 DNA: TGTGCCAGCAGTGAACGGGACAGGGTCTCCTACGAGCAGTACTTC
CDR3 protein: CASSERDRVSYEQYF

CDR3 length: 13
clone size: many
D gene: NA
V gene: TRBV7-9
J gene: TRBJ2-7
CDR3 DNA: TGTGCCAGCACCTTAGACAGAACCTACGAGCAGTACTTC
CDR3 protein: CASTLDRTYEQYF

CDR3 length: 15
clone size: NA
D gene: NA
V gene: TRBV18
J gene: TRBJ1-1
CDR3 DNA: TGTGCCAGCTCCCCGGGGACGGGGCAGAACACTGAAGCTTTCTTT
CDR3 protein: CASSPGTGQNTEAFF

CDR3 length: 14
clone size: many
D gene: NA
V gene: TRBV4-2
J gene: TRBJ1-3
CDR3 DNA: TGCGCCAGCAGCCAAGATCGTGGTGGAAACACCATATATTTT
CDR3 protein: CASSQDRGGNTIYF

CDR3 length: 15
clone size: NA
D gene: TRBD1
V gene: TRBV29-1
J gene: TRBJ1-5
CDR3 DNA: TGCAGCGTGGGAATAGGGGGCGCGAGCAATCAGCCCCAGCATTTT
CDR3 protein: CSVGIGGASNQPQHF

CDR3 length: 16
clone size: many
D gene: TRBD2
V gene: TRBV13
J gene: TRBJ2-7
CDR3 DNA: TGTGCCAGCAGCGCCGGGACTAGCGGGAACTCCTACGAGCAGTACTTC
CDR3 protein: CASSAGTSGNSYEQYF

CDR3 length: 13
clone size: NA
D gene: NA
V gene: TRBV2
J gene: TRBJ1-5
CDR3 DNA: TGTGCCAGCAGTGACGACGCTGTCCAGCCCCAGCATTTT
CDR3 protein: CASSDDAVQPQHF

CDR3 length: 14
clone size: few
D gene: NA
V gene: TRBV3-1
J gene: TRBJ2-7
CDR3 DNA: TGTGCCAGCAGCCATTCGGACGGAGCCTACGAGCAGTACTTC
CDR3 protein: CASSHSDGAYEQYF

CDR3 length: 13
clone size: NA
D gene: NA
V gene: TRBV6-1
J gene: TRBJ1-2
CDR3 DNA: TGTGCCAGCAGTCAGACACCAAACTATGGCTACACCTTC
CDR3 protein: CASSQTPNYGYTF

CDR3 length: 16
clone size: many
D gene: TRBD2
V gene: TRBV27
J gene: TRBJ2-7
CDR3 DNA: TGTGCCAGCAGTTCCCTGAGGAGCGGGGGGAGATACGAGCAGTACTTC
CDR3 protein: CASSSLRSGGRYEQYF

CDR3 length: 14
clone size: few
D gene: NA
V gene: TRBV28
J gene: TRBJ1-2
CDR3 DNA: TGTGCCAGCAGCTACCCGGGACTCGTCTATGGCTACACCTTC
CDR3 protein: CASSYPGLVYGYTF

CDR3 length: 12
clone size: many
D gene: NA
V gene: TRBV12-3/TRBV12-4
J gene: TRBJ1-5
CDR3 DNA: TGTGCCAGCAGTTTAATAGGACAGCCCCAGCATTTT
CDR3 protein: CASSLIGQPQHF

CDR3 length: 15
clone size: once
D gene: NA
V gene: TRBV7-8
J gene: TRBJ1-2
CDR3 DNA: TGTGCCAGCAGCCTACGGGGTCAGGGTTGCTATGGCTACACCTTC
CDR3 protein: CASSLRGQGCYGYTF

CDR3 length: 18
clone size: NA
D gene: TRBD1
V gene: TRBV6-1
J gene: TRBJ1-2
CDR3 DNA: TGTGCCAGCAGTGGGGAACAGGGGGTGCTGCTCGCTAACTATGGCTACACCTTC
CDR3 protein: CASSGEQGVLLANYGYTF

CDR3 length: 17
clone size: many
D gene: NA
V gene: TRBV5-6
J gene: TRBJ1-5
CDR3 DNA: TGTGCCAGCAGCCGTAGGTCTCTATCGGATCGTGATCAGCCCCAGCATTTT
CDR3 protein: CASSRRSLSDRDQPQHF

CDR3 length: 15
clone size: NA
D gene: NA
V gene: TRBV6-1
J gene: TRBJ1-6
CDR3 DNA: TGTGCCAGCAGAAAGGGGACCATCGGCCATTCACCCCTCCACTTT
CDR3 protein: CASRKGTIGHSPLHF

CDR3 length: 14
clone size: few
D gene: NA
V gene: TRBV3-1
J gene: TRBJ2-5
CDR3 DNA: TGTGCCAGCAGCCAAGCCCAGAGCCAAGAGACCCAGTACTTC
CDR3 protein: CASSQAQSQETQYF

CDR3 length: 14
clone size: NA
D gene: NA
V gene: TRBV2
J gene: TRBJ2-7
CDR3 DNA: TGTGCCAGCAGTAGGCTAGTCCTGTCCTACGAGCAGTACTTC
CDR3 protein: CASSRLVLSYEQYF

CDR3 length: 14
clone size: many
D gene: NA
V gene: TRBV11-2
J gene: TRBJ1-1
CDR3 DNA: TGTGCCAGCAGCCTCGGGGATGGGGACACTGAAGCTTTCTTT
CDR3 protein: CASSLGDGDTEAFF

CDR3 length: 14
clone size: NA
D gene: TRBD1
V gene: TRBV6-1
J gene: TRBJ1-1
CDR3 DNA: TGTGCCAGCAGTGCCAGGGGGGAGTTCACTGAAGCTTTCTTT
CDR3 protein: CASSARGEFTEAFF

CDR3 length: 15
clone size: NA
D gene: NA
V gene: TRBV28
J gene: TRBJ2-2
CDR3 DNA: TGTGCCAGCAGTCTCGACAATCGGCGGACCGGGGAGCTGTTTTTT
CDR3 protein: CASSLDNRRTGELFF